Each of the 29 T cell receptor beta chains below was sequenced from the same sample in a study of cytomegalovirus exposure and HLA in healthy donors. The PCR ran on 60 Vbeta and 13 Jbeta primers. Here immunoSEQ multiplex PCR was the method, and the copy in TCRdb shows in-frame clones only, minus some. The table has about 200,000 clones, roughly 74% seen once. Sequences were obtained from PBMCs. These receptors were obtained from a woman in her twenties or thirties in good health and CMV-seropositive.

This sequence joins TRBV25-1 and TRBJ2-2, with 7 bases aligning to TRBD2. The V segment lost 6 bases and the J segment 3 bases; nucleotides outside the gene matches: 7. CDR1 is MGHDK and CDR2 is SYGVNS in the germline V gene. The CDR3 runs to 15 residues. The CDR3: CASRTGRVDTGELFF. The CDR3 nucleotides are TGTGCCAGCAGGACGGGGAGGGTAGACACCGGGGAGCTGTTTTTT.

V usage is TRBV11-2 and J usage is TRBJ2-5; tentative D call: TRBD2 (6 bases). Germline V gives CDR1 SGHAT, CDR2 FQNNGV. CDR3 length: 14 amino acids. The V end lost 1 base, the J end lost 5 bases, and 11 bases lay between the germline ends. CDR3 residues: CASSLGTGEETQYF. DNA for the CDR3: TGTGCCAGCAGCTTAGGGACGGGGGAGGAGACCCAGTACTTC.

The rearrangement links TRBV2 to TRBJ1-2; a possible D gene is TRBD1 (6 bases). V lost 6 bases and J 7 bases, leaving 12 bases between the germline ends. CDR1 and CDR2 from the germline V gene are SNHLY and FYNNEI. The CDR3 totals 12 residues. DNA of the CDR3: TGTGCCAGCAGCTATAGGGGGGGTGGCTACACCTTC. Residues: CASSYRGGGYTF.

The gene calls are TRBV11-3 and TRBJ2-1; 7 nucleotides line up with TRBD1. The V segment lost 5 bases and the J segment 3 bases; nucleotides outside the gene matches: 7. Germline-derived CDR1 and CDR2 are SGHNT and YENEEA. The CDR3 consists of 15 residues. The CDR3 protein is CASSLRQGNYNEQFF. In DNA form, the CDR3 reads TGTGCCAGCAGCCTGCGACAGGGCAACTACAATGAGCAGTTCTTC.

The gene calls are TRBV11-3 and TRBJ1-4; 12 positions agree with TRBD1. CDR1 and CDR2 (germline): SGHNT, YENEEA. V lost 2 bases to trimming and J lost 7 bases; unmatched junction nucleotides: 8. The CDR3 has 17 amino acids. In DNA form, the CDR3 reads TGTGCCAGCAGCTTAAGATCCCGGGACAGGGGGCGTGAAAAACTGTTTTTT. Protein product: CASSLRSRDRGREKLFF. The full variable domain, in which reference TRBV11-3 and TRBJ1-4 provide the parts outside the CDR3, is EAGVVQSPRYKIIEKKQPVAFWCNPISGHNTLYWYLQNLGQGPELLIRYENEEAVDDSQLPKDRFSAERLKGVDSTLKIQPAELGDSAVYLCASSLRSRDRGREKLFFGSGTQLSVL.

The chain employs TRBV7-9 and TRBJ1-2; D is uncertain. Germline values: CDR1 SEHNR, CDR2 FQNEAQ (reference sequence). The CDR3 contains 14 residues. Between the trimmed V and J ends, which lost 0 bases and 9 bases, there was a span of 14 bases. The CDR3 DNA is TGTGCCAGCAGCTTAGCAGGGTCGGCGGGAAGCTACACCTTC. Translating gives CASSLAGSAGSYTF.

The chain uses TRBV7-8 and TRBJ2-4; D unresolved. V lost 5 bases and J 9 bases, leaving 20 bases between the germline ends. The CDR3 spans 15 residues. Looked up from germline, CDR1 is SGHVS and CDR2 is FQNEAQ. This CDR3 reads CASSPSRGGTFIQYF. In DNA, the CDR3 is TGTGCCAGCAGCCCGAGTCGTGGCGGTACGTTCATTCAGTACTTC.

The chain employs TRBV6-5 and TRBJ1-2; tentatively, D is TRBD1 (6 bases). CDR1 is MNHEY, CDR2 SVGAGI, per germline. This CDR3 is 16 amino acids long. The V and J ends lost 4 bases and 4 bases respectively, with 19 bases between them. The CDR3 sequence is CASSFSGHKTSYGYTF. Written as DNA, the CDR3 is TGTGCCAGCAGTTTTTCGGGACACAAAACTTCCTATGGCTACACCTTC.

The chain recombines TRBV10-3 with TRBJ2-7, with D unresolved. Germline V CDR1 and CDR2: ENHRY, SYGVKD. Between the trimmed V and J ends, which lost 3 bases and 6 bases, there was a span of 12 bases. The length of the CDR3 is 13 residues. The chain's CDR3 is CAISDEEFIEQYF. In nucleotides, the CDR3 is TGTGCCATCAGTGACGAAGAGTTCATCGAGCAGTACTTC.

This chain links TRBV7-2 with TRBJ2-3; D gene unclear. The CDR3 covers 14 residues. CDR1 and CDR2 from the germline V gene are SGHTA and FQGNSA. Between the trimmed V and J ends, which lost 3 bases and 2 bases, there was a span of 9 bases. CDR3 coding DNA: TGTGCCAGCAGCTTCCCCTCTTACACAGATACGCAGTATTTT. Amino acids: CASSFPSYTDTQYF.

This chain uses TRBV6-1 with TRBJ1-1; D gene ambiguous. V dropped 2 bases and J dropped 2 bases, with 6 bases sitting between them. Germline CDR1 is MNHNS and CDR2 is SASEGT. CDR3 length: 13 residues. The CDR3 is CASSEWPNTEAFF. CDR3 sequence (DNA): TGTGCCAGCAGTGAATGGCCAAACACTGAAGCTTTCTTT.

V is TRBV4-2 and J is TRBJ1-1; 9 bases are a match to TRBD1. The trim removed 1 base at V and 3 bases at J, leaving 6 bases unmatched. This CDR3 has 16 residues. Per germline, CDR1 LGHNA and CDR2 YNFKEQ. The chain's CDR3 is CASSQGTGERDTEAFF. As DNA, the CDR3 is TGTGCCAGCAGCCAAGGGACAGGGGAAAGAGACACTGAAGCTTTCTTT.

V gene TRBV28 combines with J gene TRBJ2-2; tentatively, D is TRBD1 (6 bases). The length of the CDR3 is 16 residues. Trimming left V 6 bases short and J 3 bases short, with 17 bases between. Germline-derived CDR1 and CDR2 are MDHEN and SYDVKM. The CDR3 DNA reads as TGTGCCAGCAGATATGCAGGGGCAGGATACACCGGGGAGCTGTTTTTT. Protein sequence: CASRYAGAGYTGELFF.

The gene calls are TRBV12-5 and TRBJ2-3; 9 bases are shared with TRBD2. Germline loops: CDR1 LGHNT, CDR2 FRNRAP. CDR3 length: 15 residues. Germline trimming cut 2 bases from V and 3 bases from J; bases unmatched to any gene: 3. The CDR3 region is CASGLPGLATDTQYF. In nucleotides, the CDR3 is TGTGCTAGTGGTTTGCCGGGACTAGCAACAGATACGCAGTATTTT. Supplemented by reference TRBV12-5 and TRBJ2-3, the full variable domain reads DARVTQTPRHKVTEMGQEVTMRCQPILGHNTVFWYRQTMMQGLELLAYFRNRAPLDDSGMPKDRFSAEMPDATLATLKIQPSEPRDSAVYFCASGLPGLATDTQYFGPGTRLTVL.

A few counts support this clone. V and J are TRBV5-5 and TRBJ1-2; no firm D call. The CDR3 extends over 13 amino acids. The V and J ends lost 4 bases and 8 bases respectively, with 15 bases between them. Germline CDR1 is SGHKS and CDR2 is YYEKEE (reference sequence). CDR3 sequence (DNA): TGTGCCAGCAGCGCGGCCCCGGCCAAAGGCTACACCTTC. This codes for CASSAAPAKGYTF.

A word on this clone: The junction does not match germline at one end; this may be a read error. The rearrangement links TRBV11-2 to TRBJ2-5; 14 nucleotides match TRBD2. Looked up from germline, CDR1 is SGHAT and CDR2 is FQNNGV. The CDR3 consists of 16 residues. The CDR3 region is CAGSPPGLAGVETQYF. In DNA form, the CDR3 reads TGTGCCGGCAGCCCCCCGGGACTAGCGGGAGTAGAGACCCAGTACTTC.

The rearrangement uses TRBV5-5 and TRBJ1-1; 7 nucleotides line up with TRBD1. The CDR3 loop spans 16 amino acids. Germline V gene lookup returns CDR1 SGHKS and CDR2 YYEKEE (reference sequence). V gave up 4 bases and J gave up 0 bases; unmatched junction bases: 9. This chain's CDR3 is CASSKIPGQMNTEAFF. The DNA of the CDR3 is TGTGCCAGCAGCAAAATACCGGGACAGATGAACACTGAAGCTTTCTTT.

Points on this clone: Its ends do not fully match the called genes, so a read error is possible. This chain connects TRBV7-9 to TRBJ1-4; no clear D gene. The CDR3 spans 16 residues. Looked up from germline, CDR1 is SEHNR and CDR2 is FQNEAQ (reference sequence). The CDR3 here is CSSSLATTSTNEKLFF. In nucleotides, the CDR3 is TGTTCCAGCAGCTTAGCGACGACTTCAACTAATGAAAAACTGTTTTTT.

This clone was observed a few times. This chain joins TRBV2 and TRBJ1-2, with 7 bases that match TRBD1. The junction had 4 bases not matched to a gene; V was cut back by 4 bases and J by 5 bases. CDR3 length: 13 residues. Germline CDR1 reads SNHLY; CDR2 reads FYNNEI. CDR3 sequence: CASSGTGAYGYTF. The CDR3 DNA is TGTGCCAGCAGTGGGACAGGTGCTTATGGCTACACCTTC. Drawing the rest from reference TRBV2 and TRBJ1-2, the complete variable domain is EPEVTQTPSHQVTQMGQEVILRCVPISNHLYFYWYRQILGQKVEFLVSFYNNEISEKSEIFDDQFSVERPDGSNFTLKIRSTKLEDSAMYFCASSGTGAYGYTFGSGTRLTVV.

J is TRBJ2-1 and V is TRBV5-4; 8 bases match TRBD1. The CDR3 is 15 amino acids. Unmatched junction bases numbered 6, after V lost 4 bases and J lost 3 bases. CDR1 and CDR2 (germline): SGHNT, YYREEE (reference sequence). Here the CDR3 reads CASSVRQGHYNEQFF. The CDR3, as DNA: TGTGCCAGCAGCGTACGACAGGGGCACTACAATGAGCAGTTCTTC.

The rearrangement uses TRBV28 and TRBJ2-7, with 12 bases identical to TRBD2. Looked up from germline, CDR1 is MDHEN and CDR2 is SYDVKM. This CDR3 comprises 17 residues. V lost 0 bases and J lost 3; bases outside the gene matches: 6. Written as DNA, the CDR3 is TGTGCCAGCAGTTTATGGGGCCGGACTAGCGGGATCTACGAGCAGTACTTC. Encoded protein: CASSLWGRTSGIYEQYF.

In DNA form, the CDR3 reads TGTGCCAGCAGTTACGCCCGGCGGAATTCACCCCTCCACTTT. The encoded protein is CASSYARRNSPLHF. The chain has TRBV6-5 and TRBJ1-6; no firm D call. The length of the CDR3 is 14 residues. Per the germline V gene, CDR1 is MNHEY and CDR2 is SVGAGI. V lost 2 bases, J lost 7 bases, and 9 bases lay in between.

This clone was seen a few times. V is TRBV30 and J is TRBJ1-6; D remains ambiguous. The V and J ends lost 4 bases and 5 bases respectively, with 9 bases between them. This CDR3 is 13 amino acids long. Germline V lookup: CDR1 GTSNPN, CDR2 SVGIG (reference sequence). The CDR3 coding sequence is TGTGCCTGGACGGGGAAGGATAATTCACCCCTCCACTTT. As protein: CAWTGKDNSPLHF.

The chain links TRBV7-2 to TRBJ1-6; D perhaps matches TRBD1 (6 bases). Germline lookup yields CDR1 SGHTA and CDR2 FQGNSA. Trimming left V 4 bases short and J 1 base short, with 11 bases between. This CDR3 region has 16 residues. This chain's CDR3 is CASSSGQGSYNSPLHF. The CDR3 DNA reads as TGTGCCAGCAGCTCGGGGCAGGGGTCCTATAATTCACCCCTCCACTTT. Full variable domain (rest looked up from reference TRBV7-2 and TRBJ1-6): GAGVSQSPSNKVTEKGKDVELRCDPISGHTALYWYRQSLGQGLEFLIYFQGNSAPDKSGLPSDRFSAERTGGSVSTLTIQRTQQEDSAVYLCASSSGQGSYNSPLHFGNGTRLTVT.

The chain links TRBV19 to TRBJ2-7; 16 bases align to TRBD2. V shed 2 bases, J shed 0 bases, and the junction held 22 bases outside the gene matches. CDR3 size: 24 residues. Germline CDR1 reads LNHDA; CDR2 reads SQIVND (reference sequence). CDR3 in amino acids: CASSISRRPLPGLAGGLSSYEQYF. DNA for the CDR3: TGTGCCAGTAGTATAAGTCGCAGACCACTTCCGGGACTAGCGGGAGGGCTCAGCTCCTACGAGCAGTACTTC.

This clone was seen more than once but under ten times. This chain joins TRBV11-3 and TRBJ2-5; 9 bases line up with TRBD1. The CDR3 runs to 15 residues. With 3 bases clipped from V and 3 bases from J, the junction kept 5 bases outside the gene matches. Germline V gene data show CDR1 as SGHNT and CDR2 as YENEEA. The CDR3 spells CASSLEGQGKETQYF. In DNA, the CDR3 is TGTGCCAGCAGCTTGGAAGGACAGGGGAAAGAGACCCAGTACTTC.

The chain is built from TRBV10-3 and TRBJ2-1; 8 nucleotides line up with TRBD1. V lost 7 bases, J lost 5 bases, and 4 bases stayed unmatched. Germline V lookup: CDR1 ENHRY, CDR2 SYGVKD. The CDR3 is made up of 13 amino acids. The CDR3 nucleotides are TGTGCCATCACGGACAGGGTCAACAATGAGCAGTTCTTC. Amino acids: CAITDRVNNEQFF.

This clone occurred a few times. The J gene is TRBJ2-5, the V gene TRBV5-8; 7 nucleotides align to TRBD2. Germline CDR1 SGHTS, CDR2 YDEGEE. Unmatched junction bases numbered 21, after V lost 3 bases and J lost 7 bases. This CDR3 has 18 residues. CDR3 region: CASSSHLRPGGGQGTQYF. The CDR3 region has the DNA TGTGCCAGCAGCTCTCACTTACGCCCAGGCGGGGGTCAGGGGACCCAGTACTTC. Looking up the rest from reference TRBV5-8 and TRBJ2-5 gives the full variable domain: EAGVTQSPTHLIKTRGQQATLRCSPISGHTSVYWYQQALGLGLQFLLWYDEGEERNRGNFPPRFSGRQFPNYSSELNVNALELEDSALYLCASSSHLRPGGGQGTQYFGPGTRLLVL.

V and J are TRBV21-1 and TRBJ2-7; the table's D call of TRBD2 was not tested on the DNA. TRBV21-1 is recorded as a pseudogene. The CDR3 is made up of 18 amino acids. The CDR3 loop reads CASSKVFLGEEITYEQYF. Here the CDR3 DNA reads TGTGCCAGCAGCAAAGTTTTTCTGGGGGAGGAGATAACCTACGAGCAGTACTTC.